This T cell receptor beta chain was identified in a study of T cell changes during pregnancy in multiple sclerosis. Assay: immunoSEQ multiplex PCR; the TCRdb copy retains only in-frame clones and omits some. Of tens of thousands of clones listed, 94% were seen once; the top ten hold about 0.94%. V trimming: 4 bases; J trimming: 9 bases; junction bases outside the gene matches: 14. Germline V gene data show CDR1 as MNHEY and CDR2 as SMNVEV (reference sequence). This CDR3 comprises 16 residues. The sequencing used peripheral blood, collected in the second trimester of pregnancy. V and J are TRBV27 and TRBJ2-7; 11 nucleotides agree with TRBD1. The sequence derives from a female donor in good health, enrolled as a control in a pregnancy study. The CDR3 reads CASSYRTGGGIFGQYF. CDR3 DNA sequence: TGTGCCAGCAGTTACAGGACAGGGGGCGGTATTTTCGGGCAGTACTTC.